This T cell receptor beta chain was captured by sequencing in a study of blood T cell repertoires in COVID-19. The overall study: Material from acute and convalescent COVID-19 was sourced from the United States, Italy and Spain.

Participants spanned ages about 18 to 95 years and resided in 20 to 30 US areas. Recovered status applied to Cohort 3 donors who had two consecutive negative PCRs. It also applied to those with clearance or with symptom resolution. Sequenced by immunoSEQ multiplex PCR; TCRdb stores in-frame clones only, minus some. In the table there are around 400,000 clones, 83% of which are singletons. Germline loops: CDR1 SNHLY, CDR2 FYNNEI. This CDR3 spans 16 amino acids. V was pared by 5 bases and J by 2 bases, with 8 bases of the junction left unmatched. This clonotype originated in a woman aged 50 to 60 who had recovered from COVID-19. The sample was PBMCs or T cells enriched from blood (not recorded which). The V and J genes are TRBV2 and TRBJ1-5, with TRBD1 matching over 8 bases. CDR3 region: CASSQDRGSGNQPQHF. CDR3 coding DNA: TGTGCCAGCAGTCAAGACAGGGGCTCAGGCAATCAGCCCCAGCATTTT. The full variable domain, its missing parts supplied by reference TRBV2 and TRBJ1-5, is EPEVTQTPSHQVTQMGQEVILRCVPISNHLYFYWYRQILGQKVEFLVSFYNNEISEKSEIFDDQFSVERPDGSNFTLKIRSTKLEDSAMYFCASSQDRGSGNQPQHFGDGTRLSIL.